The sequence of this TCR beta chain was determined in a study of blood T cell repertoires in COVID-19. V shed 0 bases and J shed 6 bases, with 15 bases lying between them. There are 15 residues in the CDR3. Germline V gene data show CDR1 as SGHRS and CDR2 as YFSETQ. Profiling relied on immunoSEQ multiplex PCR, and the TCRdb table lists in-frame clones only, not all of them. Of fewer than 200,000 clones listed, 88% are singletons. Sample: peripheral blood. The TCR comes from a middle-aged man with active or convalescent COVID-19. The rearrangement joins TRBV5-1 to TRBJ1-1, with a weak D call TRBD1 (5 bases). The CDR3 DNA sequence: TGCGCCAGCAGCTTGGTAGGGGTCGGGGGTCCTGAAGCTTTCTTT. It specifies CASSLVGVGGPEAFF.